This T cell receptor beta chain was retrieved from a study of PD-1 blockade in mismatch repair-deficient tumors. Study at large: Patients had eleven to twelve mismatch repair-deficient cancer types and were previously treated and progressing.

Clones were sequenced by immunoSEQ multiplex PCR, and TCRdb holds only the in-frame ones, with some missing. The sample consists of 120,000 or so clones, roughly 86% of them appearing once. This clone was detected once. The CDR3 totals 16 residues. Germline V gene sequence: CDR1 SQVTM, CDR2 ANQGSEA. Trimming stripped 7 bases from V and 7 bases from J, with 28 bases between. Every patient had mismatch repair deficiency by PCR or immunohistochemistry. Sequenced here: peripheral blood, sampled 44 weeks after starting pembrolizumab. This receptor was taken from an adult with mismatch repair-deficient cancer. The rearrangement links TRBV29-1 to TRBJ1-1, with D perhaps matching TRBD1 (5 bases). CDR3 sequence: CSAVIVGLTRPDEAFF. CDR3 bases: TGCAGCGCGGTGATAGTGGGACTTACAAGACCAGATGAAGCTTTCTTT.